A single sample is the source of the 4 T cell receptor beta chains below, sequenced in a study of T-cell reconstitution after alpha-beta-depleted transplantation in children (dated by TCRdb to between 2015 and 2016). According to the study, the label for this sample's treatment or condition signals: allogeneic hematopoietic cell transplantation with graft depleted of TCRalphabeta T cells and CD19 B cells. The library relied on PCR. TCRdb shows the sequencer as Illumina HiSeq 2500. TCR library preparation used molecular barcoding, with unique molecular identifiers applied to normalize quantification of the TCRbeta repertoire. The raw public reads went through TCRdb reprocessing: fastp at Q25, MiXCR clone calling, in-frame beta chains kept. CDR3 protein sequences are deduplicated, and each keeps its most common genes and DNA. This sample lists about 490,000 distinct CDR3 sequences; about 10% were detected once. Jointly, the top ten make up just over 2% of the sample.

Material: PBMCs, obtained before TCRalphabeta/CD19-depleted stem cell transplant. The receptors stem from a child aged 2 to 10 with inherited bone marrow failure, due to receive a stem cell transplant.

This clonotype was counted many times. The chain combines TRBV15 with TRBJ1-2; D is possibly TRBD1 (5 bases). Germline V gene data show CDR1 as LNHNV and CDR2 as YYDKDF (reference sequence). The V and J ends lost 0 bases and 2 bases respectively, with 7 bases between them. The CDR3 is 14 amino acids. CDR3 nucleotides: TGTGCCACCAGCAGAGACAGGGAAAACTATGGCTACACCTTC. Encoded protein: CATSRDRENYGYTF.

This clonotype was seen repeatedly, ten times or more. The J gene is TRBJ2-3, the V gene TRBV12-3 or TRBV12-4; D is possibly TRBD1 or TRBD2 (5 bases each). The CDR3 runs to 13 residues. Trimming took off 3 bases at V and 4 bases at J, with 8 bases between the two ends. CDR3 in amino acids: CASSLGVADTQYF. In DNA form, the CDR3 reads TGTGCCAGCAGTTTGGGGGTTGCAGATACGCAGTATTTT.

This clonotype was seen at least ten times. The chain recombines TRBV4-2 with TRBJ1-6; weak D call: TRBD1 (6 bases). CDR1 LGHNA and CDR2 YNFKEQ come from the germline V gene. With 0 bases removed from V and 14 bases from J, the gap between germline ends came to 20 bases. The CDR3 runs 16 residues. The CDR3 nucleotides are TGTGCCAGCAGCCAAGAACCCAGGACAGCGAGTATCGCCCTCCACTTT. It is translated as CASSQEPRTASIALHF.

This clonotype was counted many times. The chain joins TRBV10-3 to TRBJ2-7; 7 nucleotides match TRBD2. The CDR3 is 14 amino acids. Germline V lookup: CDR1 ENHRY, CDR2 SYGVKD. The V segment lost 6 bases and the J segment 1 base; nucleotides outside the gene matches: 6. In nucleotides, the CDR3 is TGTGCCATCAGAGCGACTAGCCTATCCTACGAGCAGTACTTC. It translates to CAIRATSLSYEQYF.